In its sample, the clone carrying this T cell receptor (beta chain) was seen many times. V gave up 1 base and J gave up 5 bases, with 7 bases separating them. The CDR3 totals 13 residues. The V gene's germline CDR1 is SGHDT and CDR2 YYEEEE. Constant-segment primers were used for 5'RACE, and the resulting TCR alpha and TCR beta cDNA libraries carried sample barcodes and UMIs. MiXCR, applied by TCRdb to the 5' RACE reads, yields one record per CDR3 protein. Of 300,000 to 400,000 distinct CDR3 sequences listed, around 27% are singletons. The record originates from a study of T-cell memory formation after mild COVID-19.

V and J are TRBV5-6 and TRBJ2-1; D is undetermined. This sequence was found in an adult woman who had mild COVID-19 (a few samples of this study predate the infection). Cell type and time point are not known. The sample taken for sequencing was PBMCs or a T cell subset sorted from them (not recorded which). This chain's CDR3 is CASSLQWDNEQFF. The DNA of the CDR3 is TGTGCCAGCAGCTTGCAATGGGACAATGAGCAGTTCTTC.